The next 19 T cell receptor beta chains were all read from a single sample in a study of blood T cells in healthy people across ages (dated by TCRdb to between 2014 and 2016). The method behind the library was 5' RACE. For sequencing, an Illumina HiSeq 2500 was employed. The second PCR ran for about 6 to 12 cycles and used a J-beta primer mix along with a sample-barcoded 5' primer. The raw public data were reprocessed by TCRdb itself: fastp quality trimming at Q25, MiXCR clonotype calling, in-frame beta chains only. Each entry is one CDR3 protein sequence, shown with its most common DNA and genes. The sample profile shows more than 700,000 distinct CDR3 sequences; less than 60% of them were found once. About a sixth of the sample lies in the top ten. The sample was blood. The receptors stem from a man older than 75 in good health.

A few counts support this clonotype. V is TRBV20-1 and J is TRBJ2-1; no definite D call. Germline CDR1 and CDR2: DFQATT and SNEGSKA (reference sequence). This CDR3 spans 14 amino acids. Trimming left V 2 bases short and J 1 base short, with 9 bases between. CDR3 sequence reads: CSARRLLSYNEQFF. The CDR3 DNA reads TGCAGTGCTAGACGCCTGCTTTCCTACAATGAGCAGTTCTTC.

The chain is built from TRBV11-3 and TRBJ2-3, with D maybe TRBD2 (5 bases). V was cut by 2 bases and J by 4 bases, with 16 bases left in between. Germline assignment: CDR1 SGHNT and CDR2 YENEEA. This CDR3 region has 16 residues. CDR3 sequence (DNA): TGTGCCAGCAGCTTAACGGGGTGGGAGATTGCAGATACGCAGTATTTT. Its protein is CASSLTGWEIADTQYF.

The CDR3 DNA follows: TGTGCCAGCAGCATACCGGGGACCCGGTACGAGCAGTACTTC. Translation gives CASSIPGTRYEQYF. V usage is TRBV7-2 and J usage is TRBJ2-7; D possibly matches TRBD1 or TRBD2 (5 bases each). The V gene's germline CDR1 is SGHTA and CDR2 FQGNSA. V was trimmed by 5 bases and J by 4 bases, leaving 15 bases between them. This CDR3 has 14 amino acids.

The sample holds one count of this clonotype. The rearrangement links TRBV9 to TRBJ2-2, with 13 bases that match TRBD2. The germline V gene has CDR1 SGDLS and CDR2 YYNGEE. This CDR3 region has 18 residues. Unmatched junction bases numbered 4, after V lost 1 base and J lost 1 base. The CDR3 spells CASSVIGTSGKNTGELFF. In DNA, the CDR3 is TGTGCCAGCAGCGTAATAGGGACTAGCGGGAAGAACACCGGGGAGCTGTTTTTT. Combining the CDR3 with reference TRBV9 and TRBJ2-2 gives the whole variable domain DSGVTQTPKHLITATGQRVTLRCSPRSGDLSVYWYQQSLDQGLQFLIQYYNGEERAKGNILERFSAQQFPDLHSELNLSSLELGDSALYFCASSVIGTSGKNTGELFFGEGSRLTVL.

The rearrangement uses TRBV20-1 and TRBJ2-1, with 7 bases that match TRBD2. The CDR3 sequence is 15 residues long. The junction had 15 bases not matched to a gene; V was cut back by 6 bases and J by 7 bases. CDR1 DFQATT and CDR2 SNEGSKA come from the germline V gene (reference sequence). CDR3 sequence reads: CSATRAAGNGNEQFF. CDR3 coding DNA: TGCAGTGCCACTCGGGCAGCGGGAAACGGAAATGAGCAGTTCTTC.

This chain joins TRBV7-2 and TRBJ2-3; D remains unclear. Germline CDR1 SGHTA, CDR2 FQGNSA. With 5 bases removed from V and 5 bases from J, the gap between germline ends came to 11 bases. The length of the CDR3 is 13 residues. The CDR3 DNA follows: TGTGCCAGCAGCGTCGACCCCCAAGATACGCAGTATTTT. The encoded protein is CASSVDPQDTQYF.

The V and J genes are TRBV20-1 and TRBJ2-4; TRBD1 agrees at 7 bases. The J call is doubtful: the DNA matches TRBJ2-7 better. The CDR3 is made up of 15 amino acids. Germline V gene lookup returns CDR1 DFQATT and CDR2 SNEGSKA (reference sequence). DNA for the CDR3: TGCAGTGCTCGTGCACTGACAGGGTCGGAGTACGAGCAGTACTTC. Its translation: CSARALTGSEYEQYF.

Remarks on this clonotype: One end of the junction does not line up with germline, which may come from a read error. The V and J genes are TRBV18 and TRBJ2-6, with unresolved D. The CDR3 runs to 16 residues. Per the germline V gene, CDR1 is KGHSH and CDR2 is LQKENI. CDR3 protein: CVSSPTRQSGANVLTF. The CDR3 DNA sequence: TGTGTCAGCTCACCGACCCGACAATCTGGGGCCAACGTCCTGACTTTC.

The rearrangement uses TRBV6-2 or TRBV6-3 and TRBJ1-2; D is undetermined. The length of the CDR3 is 11 residues. Germline CDR1 and CDR2: MNHEY and SVGEGT. Trimming pared 7 bases from V and 5 bases from J, leaving 8 bases between. The CDR3 reads CASKGDYGYTF. Here the CDR3 DNA reads TGTGCCAGCAAAGGAGATTATGGCTACACCTTC.

CDR3 protein: CASSLDGLGTYEQYF. CDR3 coding DNA: TGTGCCAGCAGCTTAGATGGACTGGGAACCTACGAGCAGTACTTC. The chain recombines TRBV11-2 with TRBJ2-7; D perhaps matches TRBD2 (5 bases). Germline-derived CDR1 and CDR2 are SGHAT and FQNNGV. CDR3 length: 15 amino acids. Trimming stripped 0 bases from V and 2 bases from J, with 11 bases between.

This clonotype was observed a few times. The genes are TRBV15 and TRBJ2-3; TRBD2 agrees at 11 bases. The CDR3 has 16 amino acids. Germline V lookup: CDR1 LNHNV, CDR2 YYDKDF (reference sequence). Trimming cost V 5 bases and J 2 bases; bases outside gene matches: 6. DNA of the CDR3: TGTGCCACCAGCTTCGGGACTAGCGGCGTCACAGATACGCAGTATTTT. Amino acids: CATSFGTSGVTDTQYF.

The chain combines TRBV20-1 with TRBJ2-1; TRBD1 agrees at 9 bases. Trimming took 3 bases from V and 13 from J; bases not matched to a gene: 13. This CDR3 is built from 14 residues. Germline loops: CDR1 DFQATT, CDR2 SNEGSKA (reference sequence). CDR3 DNA sequence: TGCAGTGCTAGCCAACAACAGGGGGCCGAGACCCAGTTCTTC. Its translation is CSASQQQGAETQFF.

This chain links TRBV5-1 with TRBJ2-3; 9 bases match TRBD2. J gave up 6 bases and V 4 bases, and 15 bases lay outside the gene matches. The V gene's germline CDR1 is SGHRS and CDR2 YFSETQ. The CDR3 sequence is 17 residues long. DNA for the CDR3: TGCGCCAGCAGCCGTAGCGGGAGTGGAGTACTGGAGGATACGCAGTATTTT. Encoded protein: CASSRSGSGVLEDTQYF. Supplemented by reference TRBV5-1 and TRBJ2-3, the full variable domain reads KAGVTQTPRYLIKTRGQQVTLSCSPISGHRSVSWYQQTPGQGLQFLFEYFSETQRNKGNFPGRFSGRQFSNSRSEMNVSTLELGDSALYLCASSRSGSGVLEDTQYFGPGTRLTVL.

The V and J genes are TRBV7-6 and TRBJ2-3; 10 bases are shared with TRBD2. The CDR3 is 16 amino acids. In germline, CDR1 is SGHVS, CDR2 FNYEAQ. V shed 5 bases and J 3 bases; nucleotides not matched to a gene: 8. DNA for the CDR3: TGTGCCAGCAGCACAAGCGGGGGGGCCAGGACAGATACGCAGTATTTT. This sequence encodes CASSTSGGARTDTQYF.

The chain recombines TRBV27 with TRBJ2-3; D is perhaps TRBD2 (5 bases). The germline CDR1 and CDR2 sequences are MNHEY and SMNVEV (reference sequence). The CDR3 extends over 15 amino acids. V lost 3 bases to trimming and J lost 0 bases, with 10 bases between them. The CDR3 reads CASSFGSVSTDTQYF. The CDR3 DNA follows: TGTGCCAGCAGTTTCGGTAGCGTCAGCACAGATACGCAGTATTTT.

The sample holds one count of this clonotype. The V gene is TRBV12-3 or TRBV12-4, the J gene TRBJ2-5; 7 bases fit TRBD2. V was pared by 2 bases and J by 11 bases, with 14 bases of the junction left unmatched. CDR3 length equals 15 residues. CDR3 region: CASSLWDSGPGVQYF. As DNA, the CDR3 is TGTGCCAGCAGTTTATGGGATAGCGGGCCTGGCGTGCAGTACTTC.

The chain has TRBV20-1 and TRBJ1-1, with D perhaps TRBD1 (5 bases). V lost 6 bases to trimming and J lost 6 bases, with 17 bases between them. CDR1 DFQATT and CDR2 SNEGSKA come from the germline V gene (reference sequence). The CDR3 is 13 amino acids. The DNA of the CDR3 is TGCAGTGCCCTTTGGGGGGGGAAGGCTGAAGCTTTCTTT. It codes for CSALWGGKAEAFF.

The chain carries TRBV27 and TRBJ2-1, with TRBD2 matching over 9 bases. The CDR3 loop spans 19 amino acids. Trimming took 0 bases from V and 1 from J; bases not matched to a gene: 10. Germline loops: CDR1 MNHEY, CDR2 SMNVEV (reference sequence). DNA of the CDR3: TGTGCCAGCAGTTTATCGAAGAGCGGGGGGAGAAAGTCCTACAATGAGCAGTTCTTC. Its translation: CASSLSKSGGRKSYNEQFF.

V gene TRBV24-1 combines with J gene TRBJ2-3; tentative D call: TRBD1 (6 bases). Deletions cut 4 bases from V and 4 bases from J, with 14 bases between. CDR3 size: 15 residues. Germline V gene data show CDR1 as KGHDR and CDR2 as SFDVKD. As DNA, the CDR3 is TGTGCCACCAGTGACCCAAACCAGGGGTCAGATACGCAGTATTTT. As protein: CATSDPNQGSDTQYF.